The 27 T cell receptor beta chains below come from one sample, sequenced in a study of Ad26.COV2.S vaccination and SARS-CoV-2 variants. Assay: immunoSEQ multiplex PCR; the TCRdb copy retains only in-frame clones and omits some. The sample carries 400,000 to 450,000 clones, 75% to 95% recorded once. Described treatment: 19 received Ad26.COV2.S at low or high dose, single or two shots; several received placebo; per-sample allocation not given. Day 63 after the first injection of vaccine or placebo was the sampling time. The sequenced sample was peripheral blood, obtained in a trial of Ad26.COV2.S vaccine versus placebo. These receptors came from a person between 18 and 59 years old who received the Ad26.COV2.S COVID-19 vaccine or a placebo.

This chain uses TRBV7-3 with TRBJ2-3; D unresolved. The CDR3 is 16 amino acids. V was cut by 5 bases and J by 0 bases, with 15 bases left in between. CDR1 and CDR2 (germline): SGHTA, FQGTGA. The CDR3 protein is CASSPQLRASTDTQYF. The DNA of the CDR3 is TGTGCCAGCAGCCCGCAACTACGTGCTAGCACAGATACGCAGTATTTT.

This rearrangement joins TRBV18 to TRBJ2-5, with D unclear. Trimming stripped 3 bases from V and 5 bases from J, with 10 bases between. The CDR3 runs to 13 residues. Germline assignment: CDR1 KGHSH and CDR2 LQKENI. The CDR3 DNA follows: TGTGCCAGCTCACCGAATCTCCGGGAGACCCAGTACTTC. Protein product: CASSPNLRETQYF. Looking up the rest from reference TRBV18 and TRBJ2-5 gives the full variable domain: NAGVMQNPRHLVRRRGQEARLRCSPMKGHSHVYWYRQLPEEGLKFMVYLQKENIIDESGMPKERFSAEFPKEGPSILRIQQVVRGDSAAYFCASSPNLRETQYFGPGTRLLVL.

The V and J genes are TRBV12-3 or TRBV12-4 and TRBJ2-5; the D is unclear. The CDR3 runs to 13 residues. Trimming cost V 2 bases and J 5 bases, with 9 bases left between them. CDR3 sequence reads: CASSLRGGETQYF. CDR3 nucleotide sequence: TGTGCCAGCAGTTTACGAGGTGGCGAGACCCAGTACTTC.

V is TRBV4-3 and J is TRBJ2-1, with TRBD2 as a possible D gene (5 bases). Trimming stripped 1 base from V and 8 bases from J, with 15 bases between. This CDR3 comprises 15 residues. Germline lookup yields CDR1 LGHNA and CDR2 YSLEER. CDR3 bases: TGCGCCAGCAGCCAAGGCTACGGGATATATGATGAGCAGTTCTTC. Translated, it gives CASSQGYGIYDEQFF.

The rearrangement uses TRBV18 and TRBJ2-4; D may be TRBD1 (7 bases). CDR1 KGHSH and CDR2 LQKENI come from the germline V gene. The CDR3 length is 17 residues. Trimming took off 2 bases at V and 9 bases at J, with 23 bases between the two ends. The DNA of the CDR3 is TGTGCCAGCTCACCAGGTTCCCCCCCAGGGCGGGACAGCATTCAGTACTTC. It translates to CASSPGSPPGRDSIQYF. Complete variable domain (other parts from reference TRBV18 and TRBJ2-4): NAGVMQNPRHLVRRRGQEARLRCSPMKGHSHVYWYRQLPEEGLKFMVYLQKENIIDESGMPKERFSAEFPKEGPSILRIQQVVRGDSAAYFCASSPGSPPGRDSIQYFGAGTRLSVL.

The chain is built from TRBV20-1 and TRBJ1-2, with D hard to call. This CDR3 region has 11 residues. V lost 2 bases and J lost 8, with 9 bases in between. Germline loops: CDR1 DFQATT, CDR2 SNEGSKA (reference sequence). The CDR3: CSARKGQGYTF. For the CDR3, the DNA is TGCAGTGCTAGAAAGGGCCAGGGCTACACCTTC.

The rearrangement joins TRBV4-3 to TRBJ2-7; D possibly corresponds to TRBD2 (6 bases). The CDR3 loop spans 14 amino acids. V shed 0 bases and J shed 5 bases, with 11 bases lying between them. Germline CDR1 is LGHNA and CDR2 is YSLEER. This CDR3 is CASSQDSWGDEQYF. The CDR3 DNA sequence: TGCGCCAGCAGCCAAGATAGCTGGGGGGACGAGCAGTACTTC.

Remarks on this clone: Other DNA sequences in the sample encode the same CDR3. J is TRBJ2-7 and V is TRBV3-1 (or the pseudogene TRBV3-2); no reliable D call. This CDR3 spans 13 amino acids. Germline V gene data show CDR1 as LGHDT and CDR2 as YNNKEL (reference sequence). The V gene lost 1 base and the J gene lost 3 bases, with 7 bases spanning the gap. The DNA of the CDR3 is TGTGCCAGCAGCCAAGGGCACAGCTACGAGCAGTACTTC. The encoded protein is CASSQGHSYEQYF.

The V call is TRBV28, the J call TRBJ2-5, with 16 bases lining up with TRBD2. V lost 7 bases to trimming and J lost 1 base; unmatched junction nucleotides: 12. The CDR3 runs 19 residues. CDR1 MDHEN and CDR2 SYDVKM come from the germline V gene. CDR3 DNA sequence: TGTGCCAGCACCCCGATAGGGACTAGCGGGAGGGAGGCCCAAGAGACCCAGTACTTC. Its protein is CASTPIGTSGREAQETQYF.

V and J are TRBV5-5 and TRBJ1-2, with a tentative D call TRBD1 (6 bases). This CDR3 spans 14 amino acids. Germline V lookup: CDR1 SGHKS, CDR2 YYEKEE (reference sequence). The ends were cut back, 4 bases at V and 5 bases at J, with 15 bases in the middle. Written as DNA, the CDR3 is TGTGCCAGCAGCACGTGGACAGTGAGATATGGCTACACCTTC. Translated: CASSTWTVRYGYTF.

The chain has TRBV15 and TRBJ1-4; unclear D gene. The CDR3 is 13 residues long. Germline CDR1 reads LNHNV; CDR2 reads YYDKDF (reference sequence). V lost 3 bases to trimming and J lost 5 bases, with 7 bases between them. CDR3 sequence (DNA): TGTGCCACCAGCAGCAGAGGGAATGAAAAACTGTTTTTT. Protein sequence: CATSSRGNEKLFF.

The rearrangement joins TRBV9 to TRBJ2-1; TRBD2 agrees at 8 bases. Germline V gene data show CDR1 as SGDLS and CDR2 as YYNGEE. V trimming: 4 bases; J trimming: 7 bases; junction bases outside the gene matches: 10. CDR3 length: 15 residues. CDR3 DNA: TGTGCCAGCAGCCTTGGGGTAGCGGGGCTTAATGAGCAGTTCTTC. Protein product: CASSLGVAGLNEQFF.

This clone occurred once. The chain carries TRBV7-6 and TRBJ2-1; D may be TRBD2 (5 bases). Trimming removed 0 bases from V and 9 bases from J, with 15 bases in between. CDR3 length: 15 amino acids. Germline assignment: CDR1 SGHVS and CDR2 FNYEAQ. The CDR3 region is CASSLAVTRYGEQFF. CDR3 nucleotides: TGTGCCAGCAGCTTAGCGGTCACTAGGTACGGTGAGCAGTTCTTC.

The V gene is TRBV28, the J gene TRBJ1-2; D not certain. CDR3 length equals 14 residues. V shed 5 bases and J shed 4 bases, with 14 bases lying between them. Looked up from germline, CDR1 is MDHEN and CDR2 is SYDVKM. CDR3 sequence: CASSPSGASYGYTF. The CDR3 nucleotides read TGTGCCAGCAGTCCCTCGGGTGCCTCCTATGGCTACACCTTC.

In this sample, this clone turned up once. The chain employs TRBV11-2 and TRBJ1-6, with D uncertain. The CDR3 is made up of 13 amino acids. Germline V gives CDR1 SGHAT, CDR2 FQNNGV. The V gene lost 5 bases and the J gene lost 11 bases, with 13 bases spanning the gap. CDR3: CASSPSRSPPLHF. In DNA form, the CDR3 reads TGTGCCAGCAGCCCTAGTAGGTCCCCACCCCTCCACTTT.

The CDR3 nucleotides read TGCAGCGTTCGACTAGCCAATGAGCAGTTCTTC. This sequence encodes CSVRLANEQFF. The chain couples TRBV29-1 to TRBJ2-1; 7 nucleotides match TRBD2. V was clipped by 5 bases and J by 6 bases; unmatched bases: 1. The CDR3 totals 11 residues. Germline V CDR1 and CDR2: SQVTM, ANQGSEA.

In nucleotides, the CDR3 is TGTGCCAGCAGCGTACAGGGGGCCGCAACTAATGAAAAACTGTTTTTT. Amino acid sequence: CASSVQGAATNEKLFF. This chain joins TRBV9 and TRBJ1-4, with 8 bases fitting TRBD1. Looked up from germline, CDR1 is SGDLS and CDR2 is YYNGEE. The CDR3 extends over 16 amino acids. V gave up 1 base and J gave up 0 bases; unmatched junction bases: 2.

This clone appeared a single time. This sequence joins TRBV30 and TRBJ2-5; D gene unclear. Germline V gene lookup returns CDR1 GTSNPN and CDR2 SVGIG (reference sequence). CDR3 length: 11 residues. V gave up 1 base and J gave up 7 bases, with 7 bases separating them. CDR3 sequence (DNA): TGTGCCTGGAGTGGTCAGGCGACCCAGTACTTC. Its translation is CAWSGQATQYF.

The CDR3 reads CASSITGQVDNEQFF. The CDR3 bases are TGTGCCAGTAGTATTACAGGGCAGGTAGACAATGAGCAGTTCTTC. The chain carries TRBV19 and TRBJ2-1; D possibly corresponds to TRBD1 (6 bases). V lost 3 bases and J 5 bases, leaving 14 bases between the germline ends. The CDR3 totals 15 residues. CDR1 LNHDA and CDR2 SQIVND come from the germline V gene (reference sequence).

The chain joins TRBV6-6 to TRBJ1-5; 7 bases map to TRBD1. J was trimmed by 7 bases and V by 4 bases; bases with no gene match: 13. Looked up from germline, CDR1 is MNHNY and CDR2 is SVGAGI (reference sequence). This CDR3 is built from 16 residues. CDR3 loop: CASSSYSDRSGQPQHF. The CDR3 DNA is TGTGCCAGCAGTTCGTATTCGGACAGGTCGGGGCAGCCCCAGCATTTT.

The chain couples TRBV6-5 to TRBJ2-3; D is undetermined. CDR3 length: 13 residues. Germline assignment: CDR1 MNHEY and CDR2 SVGAGI. The germline V and J ends were trimmed by 1 base and 6 bases, with 8 bases remaining between them. The chain's CDR3 is CASSYYGPDTQYF. The CDR3 nucleotides are TGTGCCAGCAGTTACTACGGGCCGGATACGCAGTATTTT.

The gene calls are TRBV19 and TRBJ2-3; D unclear. From germline, CDR1 is LNHDA and CDR2 SQIVND (reference sequence). The CDR3 has 12 amino acids. Trimming pared 6 bases from V and 2 bases from J, leaving 6 bases between. The CDR3 region is CASSFPTDTQYF. The CDR3 nucleotides are TGTGCCAGTAGCTTCCCCACAGATACGCAGTATTTT.

The CDR3 loop is CASSIDKRRRRYRRVNTEAFF. Here the CDR3 DNA reads TGTGCCAGTAGTATAGATAAAAGGAGGCGAAGATACAGGAGAGTGAACACTGAAGCTTTCTTT. V and J are TRBV19 and TRBJ1-1, with D perhaps matching TRBD1 (5 bases). Trimming pared 0 bases from V and 0 bases from J, leaving 26 bases between. From germline, CDR1 is LNHDA and CDR2 SQIVND (reference sequence). This CDR3 contains 21 residues.

CDR3 nucleotides: TGTGCCAGCAGTGAGGACAGCTCTGGGGCCAACGTCCTGACTTTC. This sequence encodes CASSEDSSGANVLTF. The rearrangement joins TRBV6-1 to TRBJ2-6; TRBD1 is a possible D gene (6 bases). Germline CDR1 is MNHNS and CDR2 is SASEGT. V lost 3 bases to trimming and J lost 0 bases, with 6 bases between them. There are 15 residues in the CDR3.

This chain connects TRBV6-6 to TRBJ2-3; D is possibly TRBD2 (7 bases). Germline assignment: CDR1 MNHNY and CDR2 SVGAGI (reference sequence). V gave up 6 bases and J gave up 6 bases, with 19 bases separating them. The length of the CDR3 is 15 residues. CDR3 amino acids: CASSLAGAQLDTQYF. CDR3 sequence (DNA): TGTGCCAGCAGCCTGGCGGGGGCACAGTTGGATACGCAGTATTTT.

This chain joins TRBV19 and TRBJ2-2; TRBD1 is a possible D gene (6 bases). Germline assignment: CDR1 LNHDA and CDR2 SQIVND (reference sequence). The V gene lost 5 bases and the J gene lost 6 bases, with 19 bases spanning the gap. The CDR3 loop spans 16 amino acids. The CDR3 here is CASSPGWGRSAGELFF. The DNA for the CDR3 is TGTGCCAGTAGTCCAGGGTGGGGGCGGAGCGCCGGGGAGCTGTTTTTT.

The chain recombines TRBV2 with TRBJ2-5, with 12 bases identical to TRBD2. The CDR3 loop spans 14 amino acids. The V segment lost 8 bases and the J segment 0 bases; nucleotides outside the gene matches: 1. Germline CDR1 SNHLY, CDR2 FYNNEI. The CDR3 DNA reads as TGTGCCAGCCGGACTAGCGGGAACCAAGAGACCCAGTACTTC. Its protein product is CASRTSGNQETQYF.